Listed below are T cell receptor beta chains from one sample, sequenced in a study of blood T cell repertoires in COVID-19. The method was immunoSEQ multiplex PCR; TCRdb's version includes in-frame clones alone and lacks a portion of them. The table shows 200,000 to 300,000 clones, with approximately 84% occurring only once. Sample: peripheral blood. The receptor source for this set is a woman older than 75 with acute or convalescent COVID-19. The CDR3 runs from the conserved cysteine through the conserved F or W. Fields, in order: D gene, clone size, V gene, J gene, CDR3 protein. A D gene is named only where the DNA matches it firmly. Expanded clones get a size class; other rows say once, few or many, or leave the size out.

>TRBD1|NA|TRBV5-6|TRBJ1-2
CASSFGTGALIFGYTF
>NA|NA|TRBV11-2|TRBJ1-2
CASSLGRTTNYGYTF
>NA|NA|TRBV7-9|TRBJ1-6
CASSKPGAQDSPLHF
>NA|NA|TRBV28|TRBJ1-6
CASSLRRDRSPLHF
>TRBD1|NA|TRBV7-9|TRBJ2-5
CASSSRIGQGAYQETQYF
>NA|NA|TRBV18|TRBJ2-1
CASSPTRGYNEQFF
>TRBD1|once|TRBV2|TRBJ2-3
CASSEGQVTDTQYF
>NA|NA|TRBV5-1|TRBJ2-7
CASRRQALFSYEQYF
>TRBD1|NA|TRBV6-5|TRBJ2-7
CASRGSRDRVNEQYF
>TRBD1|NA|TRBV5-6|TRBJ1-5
CASSSGTGGGQPQHF
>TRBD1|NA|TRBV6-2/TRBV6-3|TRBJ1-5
CASSLSYRGRGNQPQHF
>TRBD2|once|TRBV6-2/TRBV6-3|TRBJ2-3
CASSLLTSLGTDTQYF
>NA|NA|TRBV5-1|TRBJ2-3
CASSLPQGLTDTQYF
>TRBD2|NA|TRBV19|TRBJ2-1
CASSSGAVAGVQFF
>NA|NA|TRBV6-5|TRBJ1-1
CASRITGWGTEAFF
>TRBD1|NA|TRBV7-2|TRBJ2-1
CASSGEVRGHEQFF
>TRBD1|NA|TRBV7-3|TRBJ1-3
CARIWDSRNTIYF
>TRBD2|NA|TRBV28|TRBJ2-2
CASSIQAGGPFGELFF
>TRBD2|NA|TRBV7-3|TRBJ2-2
CASSSGSSSTTGELFF
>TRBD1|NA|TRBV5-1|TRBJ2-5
CASSSRDRAQETQYF
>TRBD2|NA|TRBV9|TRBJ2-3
CASSVWTSGTDTQYF
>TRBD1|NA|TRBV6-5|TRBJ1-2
CASRAGQVYGYGYTF